This TCR beta chain was sequenced for a study of shared clonotypes between healthy human individuals. On the study more broadly: CD4 naive and CD4 memory each took three plates per donor, while CD8 naive took two and CD8 memory one.

V lost 5 bases to trimming and J lost 2 bases; unmatched junction nucleotides: 5. The CDR3 runs 16 residues. Germline CDR1 SEHNR, CDR2 FQNEAQ (reference sequence). In the naive CD8 group, cells lacked CD45RO and were positively selected for CCR7, so terminally differentiated effector memory CD45RA+ cells were left out. As regards this clone: Its antigen is undetermined.

General study findings and limits: Non-shared clonotypes displayed generation probabilities falling below those of clonotypes present in all four donors. The diversity represented, both genetic and in exposure history, was limited by few donors.

The deep-level immunoSEQ assay was used. The method was immunoSEQ multiplex PCR; TCRdb's version includes in-frame clones alone and lacks a portion of them. The table has about 2 million clones, around 96% seen once; the top ten hold roughly 1%. This sequence was found in a young man in good health. The rearrangement uses TRBV7-9 and TRBJ2-4; TRBD1 matches at 11 bases. The sequenced material came from naive CD8+ T cells sorted from blood. CDR3 DNA: TGTGCCAGCAGCCCTGGACAGGGGGCGACCAAAAACATTCAGTACTTC. Translated: CASSPGQGATKNIQYF.